Following are 16 T cell receptor beta chains from one sample sequenced in a study of regulatory T cells in long-lasting Graves disease. The sample's time point: persistent/refractory GD, antithyroid drugs over 5 years with positive TRAb. The authors made the TCR library using RNA they extracted from PBMCs. According to the study, TCR beta libraries were built with iRepertoire HTBI primers and CDR3-region Arm-PCR. TCRdb reanalysed the multiplex PCR reads using MiXCR and keeps one entry per CDR3 protein. This sample has fewer than 450,000 distinct CDR3 sequences; about a fifth occur once, and the top ten carry less than 25%. Sample: peripheral blood mononuclear cells (PBMCs), taken when the disease was refractory, from a patient treated with antithyroid drugs. The receptors were sampled from a female donor with Graves disease.

This clonotype was seen only a few times. The V gene is TRBV5-6, the J gene TRBJ1-3; D is uncertain. Trimming shortened V by 1 base and J by 1 base, and 6 bases separated the two germline ends. The CDR3 has 14 amino acids. Germline CDR1 SGHDT, CDR2 YYEEEE. The CDR3: CASSLRASGNTIYF. DNA of the CDR3: TGTGCCAGCAGCTTGAGGGCTTCTGGAAACACCATATATTTT.

This sequence joins TRBV29-1 and TRBJ2-3; 8 bases agree with TRBD2. The CDR3 extends over 14 amino acids. V lost 8 bases and J lost 1; bases outside the gene matches: 8. In germline, CDR1 is SQVTM, CDR2 ANQGSEA. The CDR3 DNA reads TGCAGCATAAAGTCGACTAGCGGCACAGATACGCAGTATTTT. It is translated as CSIKSTSGTDTQYF.

This rearrangement joins TRBV3-1 to TRBJ1-4; the D gene is possibly TRBD1 (6 bases). CDR1 and CDR2 (germline): LGHDT, YNNKEL (reference sequence). V lost 1 base and J 6 bases, leaving 18 bases between the germline ends. The CDR3 totals 17 residues. CDR3 protein: CASSQGGGRRADEKLFF. The CDR3 DNA follows: TGTGCCAGCAGCCAAGGAGGGGGTCGGAGGGCGGATGAAAAACTGTTTTTT.

This clonotype was observed many times. V and J are TRBV11-2 and TRBJ2-7; unclear D gene. The V and J ends lost 5 bases and 4 bases respectively, with 15 bases between them. Per germline, CDR1 SGHAT and CDR2 FQNNGV. The CDR3 covers 14 residues. The CDR3 loop is CASSGGAFPYEQYF. CDR3 nucleotides: TGTGCCAGCAGCGGTGGAGCATTCCCTTACGAGCAGTACTTC.

This clonotype came up a few times. The chain employs TRBV27 and TRBJ2-5; TRBD2 matches 10 bases. This CDR3 contains 15 residues. Germline loops: CDR1 MNHEY, CDR2 SMNVEV (reference sequence). Unmatched junction bases numbered 6, after V lost 8 bases and J lost 0 bases. Here the CDR3 reads CASYPLAGDQETQYF. CDR3 coding DNA: TGTGCCAGCTATCCCCTAGCGGGAGACCAAGAGACCCAGTACTTC.

On this clonotype: In this CDR3 the conserved last residue, phenylalanine or tryptophan, is missing, so a read error is likely. This sequence joins TRBV7-2 and TRBJ1-3; perhaps TRBD1 as D (5 bases). CDR1 and CDR2 (germline): SGHTA, FQGNSA. This CDR3 region has 15 residues. Deletions cut 3 bases from V and 3 bases from J, with 12 bases between. In nucleotides, the CDR3 is TGTGCCAGCAGCTTTGGAGGGGCTTATGGAAACACCATATATTCT. As protein: CASSFGGAYGNTIYS.

This clonotype was observed a few times. The chain joins TRBV6-2 or TRBV6-3 to TRBJ1-5, with D possibly being TRBD1 (6 bases). The CDR3 is 14 residues long. V lost 5 bases, J lost 5 bases, and 13 bases lay in between. Per the germline V gene, CDR1 is MNHEY and CDR2 is SVGEGT. CDR3 in DNA: TGTGCCAGCAGTGCTCAGGGGAACGATCAGCCCCAGCATTTT. Translation: CASSAQGNDQPQHF.

There are a few counts of this clonotype. V usage is TRBV9 and J usage is TRBJ1-4; 8 nucleotides align to TRBD1. The CDR3 sequence is 18 residues long. J gave up 0 bases and V 3 bases, and 10 bases lay outside the gene matches. The germline V gene encodes CDR1 SGDLS and CDR2 YYNGEE. CDR3 protein: CASSARPGQEATNEKLFF. The CDR3 nucleotides are TGTGCCAGCAGCGCCAGACCGGGACAGGAAGCAACTAATGAAAAACTGTTTTTT.

The chain employs TRBV29-1 and TRBJ2-7; D remains ambiguous. V was pared by 4 bases and J by 6 bases, with 13 bases between. Germline assignment: CDR1 SQVTM and CDR2 ANQGSEA. This CDR3 is built from 12 residues. CDR3 DNA: TGCAGCGTTGTATCGGGTTTGTTCGAGCAGTACTTC. This translates into CSVVSGLFEQYF.

The chain has TRBV29-1 and TRBJ2-1; unclear D gene. CDR3 length equals 15 residues. Trimming removed 5 bases at V and 8 bases at J, with 22 bases between. Germline lookup yields CDR1 SQVTM and CDR2 ANQGSEA. CDR3 region: CSVRDLTWSFDEQFF. The CDR3 region has the DNA TGCAGCGTTAGGGATCTGACGTGGTCTTTCGATGAGCAGTTCTTC.

This clonotype was observed a few times. The chain recombines TRBV5-1 with TRBJ1-1, with D possibly TRBD1 on 5 matching bases. This CDR3 contains 13 residues. Germline V CDR1 and CDR2: SGHRS, YFSETQ. Trimming cost V 0 bases and J 7 bases, with 10 bases left between them. DNA of the CDR3: TGCGCCAGCAGCTTGGAAGGGACTGATGAAGCTTTCTTT. Its protein product is CASSLEGTDEAFF. The variable domain in full, with the rest retrieved from reference TRBV5-1 and TRBJ1-1, is KAGVTQTPRYLIKTRGQQVTLSCSPISGHRSVSWYQQTPGQGLQFLFEYFSETQRNKGNFPGRFSGRQFSNSRSEMNVSTLELGDSALYLCASSLEGTDEAFFGQGTRLTVV.

This clonotype showed up just a few times. The genes are TRBV3-1 and TRBJ2-5; 7 bases fit TRBD2. The CDR3 covers 12 residues. V trimming: 8 bases; J trimming: 4 bases; junction bases outside the gene matches: 4. Germline CDR1 reads LGHDT; CDR2 reads YNNKEL (reference sequence). The CDR3 DNA sequence: TGTGCCAGCGGGAGGGCCCGAGAGACCCAGTACTTC. It specifies CASGRARETQYF.

The J gene is TRBJ2-5, the V gene TRBV5-1; 7 bases match TRBD1. V lost 4 bases to trimming and J lost 5 bases; unmatched junction nucleotides: 11. The CDR3 loop spans 15 amino acids. Germline V lookup: CDR1 SGHRS, CDR2 YFSETQ. CDR3 amino acids: CASSPATGVGETQYF. In DNA, the CDR3 is TGCGCCAGCAGCCCAGCCACAGGGGTGGGGGAGACCCAGTACTTC.

This clonotype was seen repeatedly, ten times or more. The rearrangement links TRBV2 to TRBJ1-5; the match to TRBD1 covers 8 bases. This CDR3 comprises 17 residues. V was pared by 6 bases and J by 5 bases, with 15 bases of the junction left unmatched. The germline gives CDR1 SNHLY, CDR2 FYNNEI. DNA for the CDR3: TGTGCCAGCAGCGACTCTCGTCCAGGGGGCTTTTATCAGCCCCAGCATTTT. This sequence encodes CASSDSRPGGFYQPQHF.

This rearrangement joins TRBV27 to TRBJ1-3; 9 bases line up with TRBD1. CDR3 length: 15 amino acids. Unmatched junction bases numbered 8, after V lost 8 bases and J lost 3 bases. CDR1 and CDR2 from the germline V gene are MNHEY and SMNVEV (reference sequence). The CDR3 DNA follows: TGTGCCAGCCGGCTCACAGGGGGCGATGGAAACACCATATATTTT. This gives the protein CASRLTGGDGNTIYF.

The J gene is TRBJ1-2, the V gene TRBV10-3; tentatively, D is TRBD1 (6 bases). This CDR3 comprises 13 residues. The germline V and J ends were trimmed by 8 bases and 8 bases, with 18 bases remaining between them. Germline V gene lookup returns CDR1 ENHRY and CDR2 SYGVKD. The CDR3 is CAIHGGQGGGYTF. CDR3 nucleotide sequence: TGTGCCATCCACGGGGGGCAGGGAGGAGGCTACACCTTC.